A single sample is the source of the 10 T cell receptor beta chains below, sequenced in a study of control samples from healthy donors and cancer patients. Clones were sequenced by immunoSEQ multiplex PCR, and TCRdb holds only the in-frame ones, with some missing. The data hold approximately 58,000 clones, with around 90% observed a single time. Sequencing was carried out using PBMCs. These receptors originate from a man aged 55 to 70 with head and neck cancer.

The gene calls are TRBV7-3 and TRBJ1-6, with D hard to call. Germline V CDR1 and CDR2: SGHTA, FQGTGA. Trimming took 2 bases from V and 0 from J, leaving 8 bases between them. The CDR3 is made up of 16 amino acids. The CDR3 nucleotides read TGTGCCAGCAGCTTATTGGGGAGCTCCTATAATTCACCCCTCCACTTT. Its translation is CASSLLGSSYNSPLHF.

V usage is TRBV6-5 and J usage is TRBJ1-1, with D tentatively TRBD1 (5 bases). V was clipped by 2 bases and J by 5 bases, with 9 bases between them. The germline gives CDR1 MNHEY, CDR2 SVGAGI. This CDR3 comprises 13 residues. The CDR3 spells CASSYGGWTEAFF. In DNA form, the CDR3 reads TGTGCCAGCAGTTACGGGGGGTGGACTGAAGCTTTCTTT.

CDR3 region: CASSLLAGGFLETQYF. In nucleotides, the CDR3 is TGTGCCAGCAGTCTGCTAGCGGGAGGTTTCTTGGAGACCCAGTACTTC. This rearrangement joins TRBV28 to TRBJ2-5; 11 bases match TRBD2. From germline, CDR1 is MDHEN and CDR2 SYDVKM. The CDR3 is 16 residues long. V shed 5 bases and J 5 bases; nucleotides not matched to a gene: 10.

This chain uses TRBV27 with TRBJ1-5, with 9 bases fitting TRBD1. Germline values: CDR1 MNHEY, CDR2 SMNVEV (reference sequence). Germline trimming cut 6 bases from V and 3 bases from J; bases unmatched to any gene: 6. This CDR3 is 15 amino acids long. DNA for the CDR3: TGTGCCAGCAGGCCCGGGACAGGGTACAATCAGCCCCAGCATTTT. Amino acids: CASRPGTGYNQPQHF.

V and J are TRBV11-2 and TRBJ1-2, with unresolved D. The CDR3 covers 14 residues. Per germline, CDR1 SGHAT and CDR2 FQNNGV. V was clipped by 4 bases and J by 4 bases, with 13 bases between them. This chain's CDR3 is CASSSRAVPYGYTF. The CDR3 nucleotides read TGTGCCAGCAGCTCCCGTGCAGTCCCCTATGGCTACACCTTC.

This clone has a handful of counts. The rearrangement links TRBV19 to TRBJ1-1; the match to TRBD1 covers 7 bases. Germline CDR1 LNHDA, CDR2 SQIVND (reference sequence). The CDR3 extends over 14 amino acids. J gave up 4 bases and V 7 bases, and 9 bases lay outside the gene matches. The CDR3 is CASTDRVISTEAFF. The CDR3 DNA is TGTGCCAGTACCGACAGGGTTATTAGCACTGAAGCTTTCTTT.

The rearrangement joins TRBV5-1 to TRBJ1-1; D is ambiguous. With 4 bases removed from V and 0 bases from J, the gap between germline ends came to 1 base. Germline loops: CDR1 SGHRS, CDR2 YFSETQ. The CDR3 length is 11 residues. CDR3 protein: CASSLNTEAFF. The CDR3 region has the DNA TGCGCCAGCAGCCTGAACACTGAAGCTTTCTTT.

The CDR3 loop is CASSPGREKLFF. In DNA, the CDR3 is TGTGCCAGCAGTCCAGGACGCGAAAAACTGTTTTTT. The V call is TRBV27, the J call TRBJ1-4; no definite D call. Germline CDR1 and CDR2: MNHEY and SMNVEV (reference sequence). This CDR3 contains 12 residues. V was pared by 5 bases and J by 8 bases, with 9 bases between.

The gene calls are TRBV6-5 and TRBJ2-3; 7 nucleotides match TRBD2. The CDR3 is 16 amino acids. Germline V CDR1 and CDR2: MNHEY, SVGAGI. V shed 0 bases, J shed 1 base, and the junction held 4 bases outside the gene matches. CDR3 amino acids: CASSYSPTSGTDTQYF. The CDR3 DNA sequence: TGTGCCAGCAGTTACTCGCCCACTAGCGGCACAGATACGCAGTATTTT.

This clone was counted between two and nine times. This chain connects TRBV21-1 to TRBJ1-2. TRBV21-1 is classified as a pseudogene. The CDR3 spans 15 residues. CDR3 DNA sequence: TGTGCCAGCAGCAAAAGTCCGAGTTCCAGCCTTGAGTCTAATTTC. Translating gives CASSKSPSSSLESNF.